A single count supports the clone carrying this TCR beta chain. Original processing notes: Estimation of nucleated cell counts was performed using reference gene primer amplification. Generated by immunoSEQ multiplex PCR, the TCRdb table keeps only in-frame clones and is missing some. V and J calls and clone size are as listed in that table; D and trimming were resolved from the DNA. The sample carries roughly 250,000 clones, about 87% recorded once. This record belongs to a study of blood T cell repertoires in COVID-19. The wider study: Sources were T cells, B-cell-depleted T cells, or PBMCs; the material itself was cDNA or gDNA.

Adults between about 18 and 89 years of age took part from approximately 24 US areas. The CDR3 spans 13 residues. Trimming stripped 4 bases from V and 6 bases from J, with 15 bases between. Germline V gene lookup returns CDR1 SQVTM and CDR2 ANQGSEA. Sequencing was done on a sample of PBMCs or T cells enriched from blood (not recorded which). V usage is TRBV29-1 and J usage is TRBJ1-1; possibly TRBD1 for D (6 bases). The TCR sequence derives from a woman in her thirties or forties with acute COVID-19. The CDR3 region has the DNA TGCAGCGTTGGCAGGGGCGCGGACGCTGAAGCTTTCTTT. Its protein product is CSVGRGADAEAFF.